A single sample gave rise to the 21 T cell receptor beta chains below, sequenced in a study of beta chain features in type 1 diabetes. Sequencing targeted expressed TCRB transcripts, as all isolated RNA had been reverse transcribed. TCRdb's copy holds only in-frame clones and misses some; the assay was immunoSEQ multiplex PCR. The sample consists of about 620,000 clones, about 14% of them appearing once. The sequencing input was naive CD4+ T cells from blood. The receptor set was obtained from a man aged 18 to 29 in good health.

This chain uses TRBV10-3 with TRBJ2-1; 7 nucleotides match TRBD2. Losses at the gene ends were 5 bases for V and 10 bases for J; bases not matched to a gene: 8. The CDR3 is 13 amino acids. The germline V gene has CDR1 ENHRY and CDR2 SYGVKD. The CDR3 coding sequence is TGTGCCATCAGTCTGGTGGGAGCGGGGGAGCAGTTCTTC. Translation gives CAISLVGAGEQFF.

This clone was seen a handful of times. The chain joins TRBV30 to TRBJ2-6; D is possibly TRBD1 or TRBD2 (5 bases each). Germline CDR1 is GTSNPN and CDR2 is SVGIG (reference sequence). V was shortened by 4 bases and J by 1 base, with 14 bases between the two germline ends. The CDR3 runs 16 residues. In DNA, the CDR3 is TGTGCCTGGATGGGGACCCGATTTTCTGGGGCCAACGTCCTGACTTTC. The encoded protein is CAWMGTRFSGANVLTF.

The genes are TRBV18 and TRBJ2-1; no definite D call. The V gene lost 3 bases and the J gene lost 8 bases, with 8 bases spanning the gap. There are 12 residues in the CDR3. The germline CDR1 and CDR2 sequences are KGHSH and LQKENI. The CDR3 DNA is TGTGCCAGCTCACCTAGGGAAGATGAGCAGTTCTTC. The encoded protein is CASSPREDEQFF.

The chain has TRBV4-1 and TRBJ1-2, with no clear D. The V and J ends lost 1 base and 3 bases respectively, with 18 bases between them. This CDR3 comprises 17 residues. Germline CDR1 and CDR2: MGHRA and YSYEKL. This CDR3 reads CASSQATVEGLDYGYTF. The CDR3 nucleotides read TGCGCCAGCAGCCAAGCGACTGTGGAAGGGTTAGACTATGGCTACACCTTC.

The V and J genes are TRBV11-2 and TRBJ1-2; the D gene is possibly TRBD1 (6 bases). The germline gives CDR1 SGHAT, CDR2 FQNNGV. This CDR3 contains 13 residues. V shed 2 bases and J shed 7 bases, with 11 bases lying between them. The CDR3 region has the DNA TGTGCCAGCAGCTTAACCGGGACACTTGGCTACACCTTC. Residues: CASSLTGTLGYTF.

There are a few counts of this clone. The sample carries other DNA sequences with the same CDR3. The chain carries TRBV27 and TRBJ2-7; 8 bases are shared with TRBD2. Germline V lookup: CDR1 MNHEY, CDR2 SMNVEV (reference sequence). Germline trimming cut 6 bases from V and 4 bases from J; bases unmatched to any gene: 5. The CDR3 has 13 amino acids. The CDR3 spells CASSSGTRYEQYF. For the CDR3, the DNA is TGTGCCAGCAGCTCAGGGACTAGGTACGAGCAGTACTTC.

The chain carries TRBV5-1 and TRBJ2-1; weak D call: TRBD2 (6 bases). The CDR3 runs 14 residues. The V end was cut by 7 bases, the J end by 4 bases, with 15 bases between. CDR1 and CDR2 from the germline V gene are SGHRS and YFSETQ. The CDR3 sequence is CASGGSSVYNEQFF. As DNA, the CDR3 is TGCGCCAGCGGAGGGAGTAGCGTGTACAATGAGCAGTTCTTC.

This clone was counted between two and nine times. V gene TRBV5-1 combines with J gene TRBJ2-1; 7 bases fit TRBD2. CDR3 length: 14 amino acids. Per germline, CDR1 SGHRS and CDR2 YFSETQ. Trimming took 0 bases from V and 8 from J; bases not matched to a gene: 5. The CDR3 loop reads CASSLGGRAHEQFF. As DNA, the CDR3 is TGCGCCAGCAGCTTGGGAGGGAGGGCCCATGAGCAGTTCTTC.

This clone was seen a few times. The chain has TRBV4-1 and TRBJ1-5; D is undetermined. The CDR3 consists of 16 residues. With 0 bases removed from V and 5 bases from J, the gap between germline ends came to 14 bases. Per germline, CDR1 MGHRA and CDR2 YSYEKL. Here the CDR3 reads CASSQDPRPRDQPQHF. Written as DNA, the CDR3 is TGCGCCAGCAGCCAAGATCCCAGGCCTAGGGATCAGCCCCAGCATTTT.

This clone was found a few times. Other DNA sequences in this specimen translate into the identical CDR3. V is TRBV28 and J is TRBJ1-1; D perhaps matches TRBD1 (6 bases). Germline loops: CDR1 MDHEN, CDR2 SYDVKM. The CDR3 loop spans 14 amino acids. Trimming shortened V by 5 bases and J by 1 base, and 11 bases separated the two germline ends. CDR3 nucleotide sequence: TGTGCCAGCAGTGCGCCGGGACAGAACACTGAAGCTTTCTTT. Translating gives CASSAPGQNTEAFF.

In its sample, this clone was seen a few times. CDR3 DNA sequence: TGTGCCAGCTCACCACGGGTTAACCAAGAGACCCAGTACTTC. Its protein product is CASSPRVNQETQYF. The chain is built from TRBV18 and TRBJ2-5, with D unresolved. Trimming removed 1 base from V and 0 bases from J, with 6 bases in between. Germline V gene sequence: CDR1 KGHSH, CDR2 LQKENI. The CDR3 is made up of 14 amino acids.

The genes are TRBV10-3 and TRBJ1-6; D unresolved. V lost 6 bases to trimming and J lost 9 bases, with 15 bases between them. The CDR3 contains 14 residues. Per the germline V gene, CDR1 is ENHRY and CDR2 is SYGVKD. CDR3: CAISADFGISPLHF. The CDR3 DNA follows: TGTGCCATCAGCGCCGACTTCGGGATTTCACCCCTCCACTTT.

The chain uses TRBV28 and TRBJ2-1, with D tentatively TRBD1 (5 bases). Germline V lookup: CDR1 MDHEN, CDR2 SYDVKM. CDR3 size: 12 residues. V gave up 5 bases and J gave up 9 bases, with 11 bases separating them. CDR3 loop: CASSLQGAEQFF. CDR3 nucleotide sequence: TGTGCCAGCAGTCTCCAGGGTGCTGAGCAGTTCTTC.

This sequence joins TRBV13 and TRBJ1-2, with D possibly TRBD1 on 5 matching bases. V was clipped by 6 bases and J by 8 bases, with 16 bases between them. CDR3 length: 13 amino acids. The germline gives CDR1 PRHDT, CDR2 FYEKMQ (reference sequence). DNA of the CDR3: TGTGCCAGCAGAAAAACAGGCTTTTTGGGCTACACCTTC. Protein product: CASRKTGFLGYTF.

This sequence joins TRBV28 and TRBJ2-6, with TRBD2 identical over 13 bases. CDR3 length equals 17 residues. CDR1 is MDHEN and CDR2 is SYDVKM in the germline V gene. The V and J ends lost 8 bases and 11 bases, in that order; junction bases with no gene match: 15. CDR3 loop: CASSLPGLAGPSHVLTF. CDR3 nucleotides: TGTGCCAGCTCGCTACCGGGACTAGCGGGGCCGTCCCACGTCCTGACTTTC. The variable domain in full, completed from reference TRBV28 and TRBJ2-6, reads DVKVTQSSRYLVKRTGEKVFLECVQDMDHENMFWYRQDPGLGLRLIYFSYDVKMKEKGDIPEGYSVSREKKERFSLILESASTNQTSMYLCASSLPGLAGPSHVLTFGAGSRLTVL.

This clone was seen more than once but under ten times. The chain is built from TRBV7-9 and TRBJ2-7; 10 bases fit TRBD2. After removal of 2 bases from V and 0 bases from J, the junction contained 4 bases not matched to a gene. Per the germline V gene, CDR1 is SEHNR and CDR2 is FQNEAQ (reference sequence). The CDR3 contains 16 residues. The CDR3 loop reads CASSLSPSGSSYEQYF. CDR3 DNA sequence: TGTGCCAGCAGCTTAAGTCCTAGCGGGAGCTCCTACGAGCAGTACTTC.

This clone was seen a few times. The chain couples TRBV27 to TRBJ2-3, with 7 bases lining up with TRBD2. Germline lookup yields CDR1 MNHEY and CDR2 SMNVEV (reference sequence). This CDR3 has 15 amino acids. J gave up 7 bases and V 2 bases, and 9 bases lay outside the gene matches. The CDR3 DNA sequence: TGTGCCAGCAGTTTACAACGGGGAGGGCTCCATACGCAGTATTTT. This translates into CASSLQRGGLHTQYF.

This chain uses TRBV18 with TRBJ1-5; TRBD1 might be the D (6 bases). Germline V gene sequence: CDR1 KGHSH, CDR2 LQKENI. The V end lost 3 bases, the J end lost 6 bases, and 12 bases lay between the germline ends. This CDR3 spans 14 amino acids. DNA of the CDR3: TGTGCCAGCTCACCTTCAGGGGTGGTTCAGCCCCAGCATTTT. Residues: CASSPSGVVQPQHF.

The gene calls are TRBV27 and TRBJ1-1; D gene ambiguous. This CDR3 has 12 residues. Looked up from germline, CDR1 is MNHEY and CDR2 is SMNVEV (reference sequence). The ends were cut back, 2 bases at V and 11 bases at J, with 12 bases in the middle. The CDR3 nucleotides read TGTGCCAGCAGTTTACTTGGGAAAAAGGCTTTCTTT. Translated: CASSLLGKKAFF.

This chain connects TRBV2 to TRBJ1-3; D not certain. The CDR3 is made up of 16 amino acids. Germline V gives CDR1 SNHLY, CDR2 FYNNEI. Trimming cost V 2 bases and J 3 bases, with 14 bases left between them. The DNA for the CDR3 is TGTGCCAGCAGTGAAAGGTTACCGGCCAATGGAAACACCATATATTTT. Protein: CASSERLPANGNTIYF. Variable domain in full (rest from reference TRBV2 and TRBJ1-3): EPEVTQTPSHQVTQMGQEVILRCVPISNHLYFYWYRQILGQKVEFLVSFYNNEISEKSEIFDDQFSVERPDGSNFTLKIRSTKLEDSAMYFCASSERLPANGNTIYFGEGSWLTVV.

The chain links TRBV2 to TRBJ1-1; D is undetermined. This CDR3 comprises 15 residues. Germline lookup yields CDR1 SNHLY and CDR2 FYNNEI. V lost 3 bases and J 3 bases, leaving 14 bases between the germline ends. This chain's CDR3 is CASSDQVRRDTEAFF. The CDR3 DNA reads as TGTGCCAGCAGTGACCAAGTTCGGCGCGACACTGAAGCTTTCTTT. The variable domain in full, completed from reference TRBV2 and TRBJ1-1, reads EPEVTQTPSHQVTQMGQEVILRCVPISNHLYFYWYRQILGQKVEFLVSFYNNEISEKSEIFDDQFSVERPDGSNFTLKIRSTKLEDSAMYFCASSDQVRRDTEAFFGQGTRLTVV.